Included here is one T cell receptor beta chain sequence, with context. The antigen this receptor binds is unknown. No base-level quality is on record; no much larger clone is a single base apart. Based on the germline V gene (reference sequence), the CDR1 and CDR2 sequences are SGHAT and FQDESV. Including the terminal cysteine and phenylalanine, the CDR3 comprises 15 residues. The only DNA kept is the CDR3, 45 bases in frame from the first base. V is pared back by 1 base and J by 2 bases, with 8 bases lying between the germline termini. The library was produced with RT-PCR. TCRdb lists the instrument as Illumina HiSeq 2500. TCRdb redid the processing of the public reads, applying fastp at Q25 and MiXCR, and retained in-frame beta chains. Entries are consolidated by CDR3 protein sequence, retaining the most common genes and DNA. This sample comprises 13,000 to 15,000 distinct CDR3 sequences, roughly 80% of them detected only once. The ten largest clonotypes hold 0.67% of the sample.

This record belongs to a study of yellow fever vaccine responses in identical twins (dated by TCRdb to the late 2010s). Looking at the study overall: In the study, vaccine-responding T cell clones were precisely tracked in identical twins.

Overall results and qualifications from the work: The T cell response to vaccination in identical twins was reported by the authors to appear partly convergent and partly personalized.

This receptor was identified in a woman under 30 who received the yellow fever vaccine. Donor details come from another sample of the same person, matched by shared clones. The chain is made from TRBV11-1 and TRBJ2-2, with the D gene too uncertain to name. The source was T cells from blood (PBMCs), unsorted or a sorted subset (not recorded which), collected before or after yellow fever vaccination (not recorded which). The CDR3 corresponds to CASSLVSVNTGELFF. The DNA reads TGTGCCAGCAGCTTAGTGTCAGTTAACACCGGGGAGCTGTTTTTT.